This is a list of T cell receptor beta chains from one sample in a study of OX40 agonist ivuxolimab in advanced cancers. The data were produced by immunoSEQ multiplex PCR, yet TCRdb's version contains in-frame clones alone and is incomplete. Of around 45,000 clones listed, roughly 82% were seen once; the top ten hold 2% to 3%. Sequencing was performed on CD4+ or CD8+ T cells sorted from blood, taken in a trial of the OX40 agonist ivuxolimab. Receptors were obtained from an adult with an advanced solid tumor such as melanoma, head and neck, liver or kidney cancer. CDR3s include the opening cysteine and the closing phenylalanine or tryptophan. D genes are given only for firm matches. A row's size may be missing; if present it is once, few, many or a size class.

- | few | TRBJ2-1 | TRBV19 | TGTGCCAGTAGCCTTACCTCGGGTTACAATGAGCAGTTCTTC | CASSLTSGYNEQFF
TRBD2 | - | TRBJ2-1 | TRBV7-6 | TGTGCCAGCAGCTTAGGAGCGGGGGGCCTCAATGAGCAGTTCTTC | CASSLGAGGLNEQFF
- | - | TRBJ2-5 | TRBV20-1 | TGCAGTGCTAAAGGCCAAGAGACCCAGTACTTC | CSAKGQETQYF
- | once | TRBJ2-3 | TRBV21-1 | TGTGCCAGCAGCCCCTTACTAGCGGAAGGGGTTGTTGGGAAAGATACGCAGTATTTT | CASSPLLAEGVVGKDTQYF
TRBD1 | - | TRBJ1-2 | TRBV4-2 | TGTGCCAGCAGCTTGGAAGGCAGGGGGCAGAGTGGCTACACCTTC | CASSLEGRGQSGYTF
- | - | TRBJ1-2 | TRBV4-2 | TGTGCCAGCAGCCAAGATATGGGAGGGAACTATGGCTACACCTTC | CASSQDMGGNYGYTF
- | - | TRBJ2-2 | TRBV27 | TGTGCCAGCAGTTTAGGAGTCACGAACACCGGGGAGCTGTTTTTT | CASSLGVTNTGELFF
- | - | TRBJ2-6 | TRBV7-3 | TGTGCCAGCAGCCCAAGCCACCAGCTCTCTGGGGCCAACGTCCTGACTTTC | CASSPSHQLSGANVLTF
- | - | TRBJ2-1 | TRBV9 | TGTGCCAGCAGCGTAGGTGTACAGCAGTTCTTC | CASSVGVQQFF
TRBD2 | - | TRBJ2-1 | TRBV4-2 | TGTGCCAGCAGCCAAGTAGTAGGACTAGCGGGAGGGCGGAGCTCCTACAATGAGCAGTTCTTC | CASSQVVGLAGGRSSYNEQFF
- | once | TRBJ1-2 | TRBV19 | TGTGCCAGTGGTATGGTAAGGGAGGTTGACGGCTACACCTTC | CASGMVREVDGYTF
TRBD1 | once | TRBJ1-1 | TRBV15 | TGTGCCACCAGCAGAGGGGGGACAGGGGCAAACACTGAAGCTTTCTTT | CATSRGGTGANTEAFF
- | once | TRBJ2-1 | TRBV9 | TGTGCCAGCAGCCCCTGGAGACACCCTTCCTACAATGAGCAGTTCTTC | CASSPWRHPSYNEQFF
TRBD1 | - | TRBJ1-1 | TRBV7-8 | TGTGCCAGCAGCTTTCGGGGACAGGGGGCGACGAGGAACACTGAAGCTTTCTTT | CASSFRGQGATRNTEAFF
- | - | TRBJ2-1 | TRBV11-2 | TGTGCCAGCAGCTTAGGCCGGCAAACGCGTTTTGACAATGAGCAGTTCTTC | CASSLGRQTRFDNEQFF
TRBD1 | - | TRBJ1-2 | TRBV7-9 | TGTGCCAGCAGCCTAGACAGGGAAAGGGATGGCTACACCTTC | CASSLDRERDGYTF
TRBD1 | - | TRBJ1-1 | TRBV5-7 | TGTGCCAGCAGCTTGGAACAGGGGGCGAGGACTGAAGCTTTCTTT | CASSLEQGARTEAFF
- | - | TRBJ2-3 | TRBV11-2 | TGTGCCAGCAGCTTCGTCGGCGGCCACACAGATACGCAGTATTTT | CASSFVGGHTDTQYF
- | - | TRBJ2-2 | TRBV19 | TGTGCCAGTAGTATGGCCCTAGGGACCAACACCGGGGAGCTGTTTTTT | CASSMALGTNTGELFF
- | - | TRBJ1-5 | TRBV10-3 | TGTGCCATCAGTGAGGCAAGGGCCAATCAGCCCCAGCATTTT | CAISEARANQPQHF
- | - | TRBJ2-7 | TRBV30 | TGTGCCTGGAGCCATTCCAACAGCTACGAGCAGTACTTC | CAWSHSNSYEQYF
- | - | TRBJ2-4 | TRBV5-1 | TGCGCCAGCAGCGGGGGGCTCGGCAAAAACATTCAGTACTTC | CASSGGLGKNIQYF
- | - | TRBJ1-2 | TRBV5-8 | TGTGCCAGCAGCTTGGGCCAGGGAAACACCTTC | CASSLGQGNTF
- | - | TRBJ1-2 | TRBV2 | TGTGCCAGCAGGGCTCCGACTCCGGCGGACTATGGCTACACCTTC | CASRAPTPADYGYTF
- | - | TRBJ1-1 | TRBV6-1 | TGTGCCAGCAGTGAATCCCTGAACACTGAAGCTTTCTTT | CASSESLNTEAFF
- | - | TRBJ1-5 | TRBV2 | TGTGCCAGCAGTGCAAGGGGGGATAGCAATCAGCCCCAGCATTTT | CASSARGDSNQPQHF
TRBD2 | - | TRBJ2-1 | TRBV5-1 | TGCGCCAGCAGCTCCCTAGCGGGAGGCCACAATGAGCAGTTCTTC | CASSSLAGGHNEQFF
- | - | TRBJ2-1 | TRBV5-1 | TGCGCCAGCAGCTTGGGACTTACGGGCTACAATGAGCAGTTCTTC | CASSLGLTGYNEQFF
TRBD2 | few | TRBJ2-7 | TRBV4-3 | TGCGCCAGCAGCCAAGAAGGACGGGGGGACTACGAGCAGTACTTC | CASSQEGRGDYEQYF
- | - | TRBJ2-3 | TRBV5-4 | TGTGCCAGCAACGGGGGTAGCACAGATACGCAGTATTTT | CASNGGSTDTQYF
TRBD2 | - | TRBJ2-7 | TRBV29-1 | TGCAGCGTTGTCAGCGGGGGATGGGACGAGCAGTACTTC | CSVVSGGWDEQYF
TRBD2 | - | TRBJ2-7 | TRBV4-2 | TGTGCCAGCAGCCAATCAGTAGCGGGCTACGAGCAGTACTTC | CASSQSVAGYEQYF
- | - | TRBJ1-2 | TRBV4-3 | TGCGCCAGCAGCCGGGATACAGGCTTCGTGGGCTACACCTTC | CASSRDTGFVGYTF
- | few | TRBJ2-5 | TRBV7-9 | TGTGCCAGCAGCTATTTGAGCCAAGAGACCCAGTACTTC | CASSYLSQETQYF
TRBD2 | - | TRBJ2-4 | TRBV5-1 | TGCGCCAGCAGCTTTAGCGGGGGAGCCAAAAACATTCAGTACTTC | CASSFSGGAKNIQYF
- | - | TRBJ2-7 | TRBV9 | TGTGCCAGCACCTTCCCGGGGCCCTACGAGCAGTACTTC | CASTFPGPYEQYF
- | - | TRBJ1-3 | TRBV20-1 | TGCAGTGCTAGTGAGGGAAACACCATATATTTT | CSASEGNTIYF
- | once | TRBJ2-1 | TRBV5-7 | TGTGCCAGCAGCCCCGAGGGGACGGAGGAAGGTTTCTTC | CASSPEGTEEGFF
- | - | TRBJ2-1 | TRBV18 | TGTGCCAGCTCACTTTCTGCCCCGGGCGGACGCAATGAGCAGTTCTTC | CASSLSAPGGRNEQFF
- | - | TRBJ2-7 | TRBV21-1 | TGTGCCAGCAGCTCGGGCCTACTAGCGGGGGATCACGAGCAGTACTTC | CASSSGLLAGDHEQYF
TRBD1 | - | TRBJ1-4 | TRBV9 | TGTGCCAGCAGCGTAGGTACAGGGGCGGGAGAAAAACTGTTTTTT | CASSVGTGAGEKLFF
TRBD2 | - | TRBJ2-3 | TRBV4-1 | TGCGCCAGCAGCCAAGATATCGGGCGGGGGGCAAGAGATACGCAGTATTTT | CASSQDIGRGARDTQYF
- | few | TRBJ1-3 | TRBV7-2 | TGTGCCAGCAGCCACTCCAGGGTCTCTGGAAACACCATATATTTT | CASSHSRVSGNTIYF
- | - | TRBJ1-5 | TRBV4-3 | TGCGCCAGCAGCCAAGACCGCGGTAGCAATCAGCCCCAGCATTTT | CASSQDRGSNQPQHF
- | - | TRBJ2-3 | TRBV7-3 | TGTGCCAGCAGCTTAAATTCGGGAATCGGAGGGGATACGCAGTATTTT | CASSLNSGIGGDTQYF
TRBD2 | - | TRBJ2-7 | TRBV6-5 | TGTGCCAGCAGTTACTCATTATCCGGGACTATCTACGAGCAGTACTTC | CASSYSLSGTIYEQYF
- | - | TRBJ2-7 | TRBV10-3 | TGTGCCATCAGTTCGACATCCTTGGGGGAGCAGTACTTC | CAISSTSLGEQYF
- | - | TRBJ2-7 | TRBV6-5 | TGTGCCAGCAGTTACCAGGGGAGGGACGAGCAGTACTTC | CASSYQGRDEQYF
- | - | TRBJ1-6 | TRBV2 | TGTGCCAGCTCTCGGGCCCCCTATAATTCACCCCTCCACTTT | CASSRAPYNSPLHF
TRBD2 | - | TRBJ2-2 | TRBV4-3 | TGCGCCAGCAGCCAGGGCCGGGTAGCGGGGACAAACACCGGGGAGCTGTTTTTT | CASSQGRVAGTNTGELFF
- | - | TRBJ1-6 | TRBV11-3 | TGTGCCAGCAGCTTGGGAGATCCGGGCTCACCCCTCCACTTT | CASSLGDPGSPLHF
TRBD2 | - | TRBJ2-7 | TRBV18 | TGTGCCAGCTCGGGACTAGTGGGCTACGAGCAGTACTTC | CASSGLVGYEQYF
TRBD2 | - | TRBJ2-7 | TRBV5-6 | TGTGCCAGCAGCTTGGGCCTAGCGGGGCCCTACGAGCAGTACTTC | CASSLGLAGPYEQYF
- | - | TRBJ1-1 | TRBV21-1 | TGTGCCAGCAGCTCTTCCCCGGACTTGAACACTGAAGCTTTCTTT | CASSSSPDLNTEAFF